This T cell receptor beta chain was found in a study of beta chain features in type 1 diabetes. Expressed TCRB transcripts were sequenced because the isolated RNA had all been reverse transcribed beforehand. Sequencing used immunoSEQ multiplex PCR; TCRdb keeps in-frame clones, though not all of them. The sample comprises roughly 400,000 clones, more than 13% of which are singletons, and around 0.02% rests with the top ten. Sorting of CD4+ naive, central memory, regulatory and stem cell-like memory cells was performed via CD45RO/CCR7/CD25/CD127/CD95/CD27. The CDR3 runs to 15 residues. Germline V gene data show CDR1 as MNHEY and CDR2 as SMNVEV (reference sequence). V was pared by 4 bases and J by 8 bases, with 20 bases between.

The rearrangement links TRBV27 to TRBJ1-2; possible D gene TRBD1, 5 bases. Input material: naive CD4+ T cells from blood. This receptor was identified in a woman aged 18 to 35 in good health. CDR3 residues: CASSSTPPGGRGYTF. The CDR3 nucleotides read TGTGCCAGCAGTTCCACGCCGCCGGGGGGACGGGGCTACACCTTC.